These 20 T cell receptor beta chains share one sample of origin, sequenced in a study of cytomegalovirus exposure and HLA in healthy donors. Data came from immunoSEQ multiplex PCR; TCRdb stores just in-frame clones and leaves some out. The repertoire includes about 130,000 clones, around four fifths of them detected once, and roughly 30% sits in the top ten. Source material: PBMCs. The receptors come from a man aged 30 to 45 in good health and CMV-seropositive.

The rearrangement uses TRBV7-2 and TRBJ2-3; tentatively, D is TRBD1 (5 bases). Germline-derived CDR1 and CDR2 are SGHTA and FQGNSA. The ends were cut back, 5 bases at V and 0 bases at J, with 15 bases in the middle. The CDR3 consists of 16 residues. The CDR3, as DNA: TGTGCCAGCAGCGAGGCTAGGGGAACTAGCACAGATACGCAGTATTTT. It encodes CASSEARGTSTDTQYF.

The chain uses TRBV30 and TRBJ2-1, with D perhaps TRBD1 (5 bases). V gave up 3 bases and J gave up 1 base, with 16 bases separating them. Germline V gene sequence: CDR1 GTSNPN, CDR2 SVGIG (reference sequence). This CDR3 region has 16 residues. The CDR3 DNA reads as TGTGCCTGGAGATCTGGGCAGGGTAGATCCTACAATGAGCAGTTCTTC. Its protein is CAWRSGQGRSYNEQFF.

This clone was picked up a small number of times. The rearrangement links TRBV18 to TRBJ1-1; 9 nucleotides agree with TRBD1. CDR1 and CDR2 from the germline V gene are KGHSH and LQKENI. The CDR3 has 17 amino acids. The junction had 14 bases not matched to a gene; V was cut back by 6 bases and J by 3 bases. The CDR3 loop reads CASSPSGGTGKDTEAFF. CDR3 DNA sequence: TGTGCCAGCTCTCCCTCCGGGGGGACAGGGAAGGACACTGAAGCTTTCTTT.

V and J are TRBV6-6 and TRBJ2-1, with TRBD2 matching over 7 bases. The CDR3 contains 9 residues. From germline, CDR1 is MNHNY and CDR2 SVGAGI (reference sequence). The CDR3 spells CVGRGEQFF. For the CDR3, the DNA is TGTGTTGGGAGGGGTGAGCAGTTCTTC.

In nucleotides, the CDR3 is TGCAGCGTTGAGAGGGGACTGCGGGGCTACAATGAGCAGTTCTTC. Its protein is CSVERGLRGYNEQFF. The chain combines TRBV29-1 with TRBJ2-1, with a tentative D call TRBD2 (6 bases). Trimming removed 3 bases at V and 3 bases at J, with 15 bases between. This CDR3 is 15 amino acids long. The germline gives CDR1 SQVTM, CDR2 ANQGSEA.

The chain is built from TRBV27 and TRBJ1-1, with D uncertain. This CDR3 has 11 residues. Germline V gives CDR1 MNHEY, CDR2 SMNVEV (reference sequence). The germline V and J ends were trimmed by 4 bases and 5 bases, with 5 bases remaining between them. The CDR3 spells CASSSGTEAFF. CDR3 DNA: TGTGCCAGCAGTTCCGGGACTGAAGCTTTCTTT.

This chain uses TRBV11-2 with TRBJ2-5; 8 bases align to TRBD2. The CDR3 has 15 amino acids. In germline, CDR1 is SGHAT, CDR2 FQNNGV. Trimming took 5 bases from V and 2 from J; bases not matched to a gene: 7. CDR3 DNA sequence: TGTGCCAGCAGCCTAAGCGGGAGCAAACAAGAGACCCAGTACTTC. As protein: CASSLSGSKQETQYF.

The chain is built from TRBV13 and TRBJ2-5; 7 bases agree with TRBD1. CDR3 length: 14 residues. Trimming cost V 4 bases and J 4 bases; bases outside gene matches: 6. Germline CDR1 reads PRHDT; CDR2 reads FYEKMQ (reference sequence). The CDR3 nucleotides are TGTGCCAGCAGCTCTCTGGCAGGGGGAGAGACCCAGTACTTC. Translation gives CASSSLAGGETQYF.

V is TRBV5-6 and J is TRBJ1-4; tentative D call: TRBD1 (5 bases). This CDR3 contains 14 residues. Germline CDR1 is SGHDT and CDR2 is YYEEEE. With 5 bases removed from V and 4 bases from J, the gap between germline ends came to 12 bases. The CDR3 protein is CASSRQGVNEKLFF. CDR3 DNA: TGTGCCAGCAGTCGACAAGGGGTTAATGAAAAACTGTTTTTT.

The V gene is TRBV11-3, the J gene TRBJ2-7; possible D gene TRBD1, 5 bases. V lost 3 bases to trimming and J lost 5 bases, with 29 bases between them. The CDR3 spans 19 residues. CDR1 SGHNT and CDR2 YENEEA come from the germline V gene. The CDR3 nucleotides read TGTGCCAGCAGCTTTCGTTGTGAACAGGTAAAGCCTTTGAGGCACGAGCAGTACTTC. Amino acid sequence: CASSFRCEQVKPLRHEQYF.

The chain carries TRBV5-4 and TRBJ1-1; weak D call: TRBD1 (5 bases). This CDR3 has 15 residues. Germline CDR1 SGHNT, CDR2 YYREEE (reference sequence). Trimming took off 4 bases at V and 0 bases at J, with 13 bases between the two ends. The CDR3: CASSRTLTVNTEAFF. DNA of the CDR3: TGTGCCAGCAGCCGGACATTGACAGTGAACACTGAAGCTTTCTTT.

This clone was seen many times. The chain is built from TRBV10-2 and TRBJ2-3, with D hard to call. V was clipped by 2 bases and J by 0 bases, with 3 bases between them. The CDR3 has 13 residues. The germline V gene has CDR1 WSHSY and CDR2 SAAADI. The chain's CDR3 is CASSELSTDTQYF. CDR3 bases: TGCGCCAGCAGTGAGCTTAGCACAGATACGCAGTATTTT.

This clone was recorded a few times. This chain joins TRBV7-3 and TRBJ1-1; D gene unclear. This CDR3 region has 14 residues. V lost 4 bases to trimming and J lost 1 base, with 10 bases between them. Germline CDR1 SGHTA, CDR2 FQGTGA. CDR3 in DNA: TGTGCCAGCAGCTCCCCAGGTCGGAACACTGAAGCTTTCTTT. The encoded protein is CASSSPGRNTEAFF.

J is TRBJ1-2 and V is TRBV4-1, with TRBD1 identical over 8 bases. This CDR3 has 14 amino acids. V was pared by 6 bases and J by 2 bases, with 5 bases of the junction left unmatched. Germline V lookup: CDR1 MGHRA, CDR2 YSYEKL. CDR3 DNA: TGCGCCAGCAGAACCGGACAGGGCAACTATGGCTACACCTTC. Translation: CASRTGQGNYGYTF.

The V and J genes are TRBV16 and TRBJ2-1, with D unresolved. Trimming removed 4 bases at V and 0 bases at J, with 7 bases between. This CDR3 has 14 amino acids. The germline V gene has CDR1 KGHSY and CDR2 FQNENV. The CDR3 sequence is CASSRDSSYNEQFF. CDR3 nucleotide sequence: TGTGCCAGCAGCCGAGATAGCTCCTACAATGAGCAGTTCTTC. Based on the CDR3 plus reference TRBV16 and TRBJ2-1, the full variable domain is GEEVAQTPKHLVRGEGQKAKLYCAPIKGHSYVFWYQQVLKNEFKFLISFQNENVFDETGMPKERFSAKCLPNSPCSLEIQATKLEDSAVYFCASSRDSSYNEQFFGPGTRLTVL.

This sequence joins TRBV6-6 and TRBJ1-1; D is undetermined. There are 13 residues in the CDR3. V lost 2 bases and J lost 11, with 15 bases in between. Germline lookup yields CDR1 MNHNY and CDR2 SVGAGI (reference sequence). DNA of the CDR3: TGTGCCAGCAGTTACACCGTCCAGAACCAGGCTTTCTTT. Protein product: CASSYTVQNQAFF.

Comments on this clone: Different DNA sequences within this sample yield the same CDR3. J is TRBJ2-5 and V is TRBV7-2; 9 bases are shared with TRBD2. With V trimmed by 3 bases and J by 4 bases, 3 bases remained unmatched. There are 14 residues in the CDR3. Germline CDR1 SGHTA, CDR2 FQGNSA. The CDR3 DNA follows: TGTGCCAGCAGCTTGCGGCGGGGGGGAGAGACCCAGTACTTC. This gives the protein CASSLRRGGETQYF.

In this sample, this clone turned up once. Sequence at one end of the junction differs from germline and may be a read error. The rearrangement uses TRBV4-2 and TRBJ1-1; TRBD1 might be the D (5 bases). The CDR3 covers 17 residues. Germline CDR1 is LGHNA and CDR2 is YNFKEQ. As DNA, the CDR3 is TGTGCCAGCAGCCAGGACCCCGGGGGGGAATTGAACAGTGAAGCTTTCTTT. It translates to CASSQDPGGELNSEAFF.

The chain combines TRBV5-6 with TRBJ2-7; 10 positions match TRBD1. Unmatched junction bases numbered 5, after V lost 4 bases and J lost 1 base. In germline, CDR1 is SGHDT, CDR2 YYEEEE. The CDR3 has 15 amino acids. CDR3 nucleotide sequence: TGTGCCAGCAGCACCGGGACAGGGGCGTCCTACGAGCAGTACTTC. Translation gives CASSTGTGASYEQYF.

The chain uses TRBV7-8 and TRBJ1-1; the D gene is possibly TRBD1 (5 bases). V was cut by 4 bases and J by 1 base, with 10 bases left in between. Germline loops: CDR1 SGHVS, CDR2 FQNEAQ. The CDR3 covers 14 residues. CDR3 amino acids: CASSSRAGNTEAFF. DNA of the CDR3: TGTGCCAGCAGCTCCAGGGCTGGGAACACTGAAGCTTTCTTT.